Listed below are T cell receptor beta chains from one sample, sequenced in a study of T cells in Graves' hyperthyroidism and ophthalmopathy. TCRdb passed the multiplex PCR reads through MiXCR, listing each CDR3 protein once. The sample consists of about 720,000 distinct CDR3 sequences, around a sixth of them appearing once. The sequencing input was blood. The receptors derive from a woman aged 45 to 65 with Graves' hyperthyroidism that later progressed to Graves' ophthalmopathy. Both conserved end residues are part of each CDR3. Fields, in order: D gene, clone size, V gene, J gene, CDR3 DNA, CDR3 protein. The D gene is left open where the match is weak. Where a row states a size, it is once, few, many or the class of an expanded clone; other rows omit it.

NA	few	TRBV25-1	TRBJ1-2	TGTGCCAGCACCGTTTCCGGGACCTTAGGGGGCTACACCTTC	CASTVSGTLGGYTF
NA	many	TRBV20-1	TRBJ1-1	TGCAGTGCTAGCTTCGGGGCGGAAGGCACTGAAGCTTTCTTT	CSASFGAEGTEAFF
NA	many	TRBV9	TRBJ2-5	TGTGCCAGCAGCTCCAGGGGTACGGGGGGCTTACAAGAGACCCAGTACTTC	CASSSRGTGGLQETQYF
NA	many	TRBV2	TRBJ2-2	TGTGCCAGCAGTGAAGGTGCAGGGCACGGCGGGGAGCTGTTTTTT	CASSEGAGHGGELFF
NA	few	TRBV24-1	TRBJ1-5	TGTGCCACCAGTGGGGAAGAGGAGGCTCAGCCCCAGCATTTT	CATSGEEEAQPQHF
TRBD1	NA	TRBV5-1	TRBJ2-5	TGCGCCAGCAGCTGGACAGGTTACCAAGAGACCCAGTACTTC	CASSWTGYQETQYF
NA	NA	TRBV12-3/TRBV12-4	TRBJ1-6	TGTGCCAGCACCCAGACAGCTAATAATTCACCCCTCCACTTT	CASTQTANNSPLHF
TRBD1	many	TRBV5-6	TRBJ2-3	TGTGCCAGCAGCTCCGGGACAGGGGATACAGATACGCAGTATTTT	CASSSGTGDTDTQYF
TRBD2	once	TRBV13	TRBJ2-1	TGTGCCAGCAGCCCGCTGACTAGCGGGGGGATGAATGAGCAGTTCTTC	CASSPLTSGGMNEQFF
NA	NA	TRBV5-1	TRBJ2-5	TGCGCCAGCAGTCGGACCGGTAGGGAAGGAGAGACCCAGTACTTC	CASSRTGREGETQYF
NA	NA	TRBV14	TRBJ2-3	TGTGCCAGCAGCCAAGAGAGGCCCGTCCGGACGCAGTATTTT	CASSQERPVRTQYF
NA	few	TRBV10-3	TRBJ1-1	TGTGCCATCAGTGACAGGGTCGAAGCTGAAGCTTTCTTT	CAISDRVEAEAFF
TRBD1	many	TRBV6-1	TRBJ2-7	TGTGCCAGCAGCACAGACAGGGTACCAGGGTACGAGCAGTACTTC	CASSTDRVPGYEQYF
NA	NA	TRBV20-1	TRBJ2-5	TGCAGTGCCACAGGGGGGGGGCGGGAGACCCAGTACTTC	CSATGGGRETQYF
TRBD1	many	TRBV20-1	TRBJ2-3	TGCAGTGGAGGACAGGGACCGAACACAGATACGCAGTATTTT	CSGGQGPNTDTQYF
NA	NA	TRBV15	TRBJ1-5	TGTGCCACCAGCAGAGATGGAGGGGGTTCTCTTCAGCCCCAGCATTTT	CATSRDGGGSLQPQHF